The count of the clone carrying this T cell receptor beta chain is one. The antigen remains unidentified. This entry is derived from a study of cytomegalovirus exposure and HLA in healthy donors. Broader study findings: According to reports, the classifier identified cytomegalovirus status with high specificity and sensitivity. Rarity characterized most TCR sequences, yet some public TCRs appeared in many donors. The authors enumerated over 150 TCR beta chains as linked to cytomegalovirus.

Sequencing was performed with immunoSEQ multiplex PCR; in TCRdb, only in-frame clones are kept and a portion is missing. The table shows about 130,000 clones, with around 86% occurring only once. CDR1 and CDR2 from the germline V gene are SEHNR and FQNEAQ (reference sequence). J lost 4 bases, V lost 4 bases, and 12 bases had no gene match. The CDR3 length is 16 residues. The chain has TRBV7-9 and TRBJ1-1; 7 positions agree with TRBD1. The receptor comes from a woman between 18 and 29 years old in good health and CMV-seronegative. Sequenced input: PBMCs. CDR3: CASSWRPTGRRTEAFF. The CDR3 DNA is TGTGCCAGCAGCTGGAGGCCGACAGGGAGGCGCACTGAAGCTTTCTTT.